Each of the 30 T cell receptor beta chains below was sequenced from the same sample in a study of technical replicates of blood from a few donors. Sequencing used immunoSEQ multiplex PCR; TCRdb keeps in-frame clones, though not all of them. This table holds 80,000 to 95,000 clones, about 94% found once. The sequenced material came from T cells isolated from PBMCs. The receptors derive from a human donor in good health.

The chain employs TRBV15 and TRBJ1-1; D is perhaps TRBD1 (5 bases). Germline V gene sequence: CDR1 LNHNV, CDR2 YYDKDF (reference sequence). This CDR3 comprises 13 residues. V lost 1 base, J lost 3 bases, and 6 bases lay in between. The CDR3 nucleotides read TGTGCCACCAGCAGAGTCAGGGACACTGAAGCTTTCTTT. Its protein product is CATSRVRDTEAFF.

This chain links TRBV27 with TRBJ2-7; weak D call: TRBD1 (6 bases). Germline V lookup: CDR1 MNHEY, CDR2 SMNVEV (reference sequence). The V end lost 4 bases, the J end lost 2 bases, and 9 bases lay between the germline ends. The CDR3 runs 13 residues. The CDR3 sequence: CASSYRETYEQYF. The CDR3 nucleotides read TGTGCCAGCAGTTACAGGGAGACCTACGAGCAGTACTTC.

This clone was seen more than once but under ten times. The chain recombines TRBV4-2 with TRBJ2-7, with 9 nucleotides matching TRBD2. J lost 1 base, V lost 4 bases, and 5 bases had no gene match. The CDR3 spans 15 residues. CDR1 and CDR2 (germline): LGHNA, YNFKEQ. This chain's CDR3 is CASSPLAGKSYEQYF. CDR3 in DNA: TGTGCCAGCAGCCCCCTAGCGGGAAAATCCTACGAGCAGTACTTC.

This rearrangement joins TRBV6-5 to TRBJ1-4; D possibly corresponds to TRBD1 (5 bases). The CDR3 consists of 15 residues. Trimming pared 9 bases from V and 0 bases from J, leaving 14 bases between. From germline, CDR1 is MNHEY and CDR2 SVGAGI. The chain's CDR3 is CASLLTASTNEKLFF. In nucleotides, the CDR3 is TGTGCCAGTCTCCTGACAGCGTCAACTAATGAAAAACTGTTTTTT.

The chain couples TRBV5-6 to TRBJ2-1; D is possibly TRBD2 (5 bases). Looked up from germline, CDR1 is SGHDT and CDR2 is YYEEEE. The CDR3 length is 14 residues. The V end was cut by 1 base, the J end by 4 bases, with 9 bases between. The CDR3 sequence is CASSLLAQYNEQFF. In DNA form, the CDR3 reads TGTGCCAGCAGCTTGTTAGCGCAGTACAATGAGCAGTTCTTC. The whole variable domain, filled in from reference TRBV5-6 and TRBJ2-1, reads DAGVTQSPTHLIKTRGQQVTLRCSPKSGHDTVSWYQQALGQGPQFIFQYYEEEERQRGNFPDRFSGHQFPNYSSELNVNALLLGDSALYLCASSLLAQYNEQFFGPGTRLTVL.

This chain uses TRBV11-3 with TRBJ2-1, with 14 bases identical to TRBD2. This CDR3 has 16 residues. The V and J ends lost 0 bases and 6 bases, in that order; junction bases with no gene match: 1. CDR1 is SGHNT and CDR2 is YENEEA in the germline V gene. CDR3 residues: CASSLDGLAGGNEQFF. DNA of the CDR3: TGTGCCAGCAGCTTAGATGGACTAGCGGGAGGCAATGAGCAGTTCTTC.

CDR3 in amino acids: CASLAIGYTEAFF. The DNA of the CDR3 is TGTGCCAGCCTGGCGATCGGGTACACTGAAGCTTTCTTT. The V call is TRBV7-9, the J call TRBJ1-1; D remains ambiguous. Germline values: CDR1 SEHNR, CDR2 FQNEAQ (reference sequence). This CDR3 spans 13 amino acids. V gave up 8 bases and J gave up 3 bases, with 13 bases separating them.

The V and J genes are TRBV5-5 and TRBJ1-5; D is unresolved. From germline, CDR1 is SGHKS and CDR2 YYEKEE (reference sequence). V was cut by 2 bases and J by 5 bases, with 8 bases left in between. The CDR3 runs 13 residues. This chain's CDR3 is CASSFGEDQPQHF. CDR3 DNA sequence: TGTGCCAGCAGCTTCGGAGAGGATCAGCCCCAGCATTTT.

The V call is TRBV27, the J call TRBJ2-1; D is uncertain. Germline loops: CDR1 MNHEY, CDR2 SMNVEV (reference sequence). V dropped 0 bases and J dropped 6 bases, with 9 bases sitting between them. This CDR3 region has 14 residues. Here the CDR3 reads CASSLSVGSNEQFF. In DNA, the CDR3 is TGTGCCAGCAGTTTATCGGTCGGTAGCAATGAGCAGTTCTTC.

This clone was detected only once. The V gene is TRBV11-2, the J gene TRBJ1-2; no clear D. Germline CDR1 SGHAT, CDR2 FQNNGV. CDR3 size: 14 residues. V lost 1 base, J lost 8 bases, and 14 bases lay in between. The CDR3 loop is CASSLASSPGGYTF. The CDR3 coding sequence is TGTGCCAGCAGCTTAGCGTCGAGTCCAGGCGGCTACACCTTC.

V is TRBV7-2 and J is TRBJ2-7; 7 nucleotides align to TRBD1. Germline CDR1 is SGHTA and CDR2 is FQGNSA. This CDR3 spans 14 amino acids. V gave up 2 bases and J gave up 4 bases; unmatched junction bases: 5. The CDR3 sequence is CASSLIRGQYEQYF. The CDR3 DNA reads TGTGCCAGCAGCTTAATTAGGGGGCAGTACGAGCAGTACTTC.

The genes are TRBV11-3 and TRBJ2-2, with D tentatively TRBD2 (5 bases). Germline V gene sequence: CDR1 SGHNT, CDR2 YENEEA. The CDR3 length is 17 residues. Between the trimmed V and J ends, which lost 0 bases and 1 base, there was a span of 12 bases. The CDR3 sequence: CASSLDLTSGNTGELFF. DNA of the CDR3: TGTGCCAGCAGCTTAGATTTAACGAGCGGGAACACCGGGGAGCTGTTTTTT.

The chain recombines TRBV11-3 with TRBJ2-1, with 8 bases that match TRBD2. This CDR3 spans 16 amino acids. Germline CDR1 SGHNT, CDR2 YENEEA. V was pared by 0 bases and J by 6 bases, with 7 bases of the junction left unmatched. The CDR3 spells CASSLEAGATGNEQFF. CDR3 nucleotides: TGTGCCAGCAGCTTAGAAGCGGGGGCAACGGGCAATGAGCAGTTCTTC.

This chain links TRBV28 with TRBJ2-7; D possibly corresponds to TRBD1 (6 bases). The CDR3 extends over 12 amino acids. Trimming removed 8 bases at V and 2 bases at J, with 10 bases between. Germline CDR1 and CDR2: MDHEN and SYDVKM. CDR3 nucleotides: TGTGCCAGCTACAGGGTTACCTACGAGCAGTACTTC. This gives the protein CASYRVTYEQYF.

This chain connects TRBV18 to TRBJ2-7, with D perhaps matching TRBD2 (5 bases). The CDR3 loop spans 13 amino acids. Germline lookup yields CDR1 KGHSH and CDR2 LQKENI. The ends were cut back, 6 bases at V and 3 bases at J, with 12 bases in the middle. For the CDR3, the DNA is TGTGCCAGCTCGTCGGCCGCGGGCTACGAGCAGTACTTC. This sequence encodes CASSSAAGYEQYF.

This clone has only one observation. This chain links TRBV10-2 with TRBJ2-7, with D possibly TRBD2 on 6 matching bases. CDR1 is WSHSY, CDR2 SAAADI, per germline. Trimming shortened V by 5 bases and J by 5 bases, and 7 bases separated the two germline ends. The CDR3 runs 11 residues. CDR3 in amino acids: CASSRTNEQYF. The CDR3 coding sequence is TGCGCCAGCAGTCGGACTAACGAGCAGTACTTC.

The V and J genes are TRBV28 and TRBJ2-1; 12 bases are a match to TRBD1. V dropped 9 bases and J dropped 1; count of bases not matched to a gene: 10. Germline CDR1 and CDR2: MDHEN and SYDVKM. The CDR3 runs 17 residues. CDR3 in amino acids: CASLPGTGGGSYNEQFF. In nucleotides, the CDR3 is TGTGCCAGTCTACCCGGGACAGGGGGCGGATCCTACAATGAGCAGTTCTTC.

This clone showed up just once. The chain recombines TRBV30 with TRBJ2-5; weak D call: TRBD1 (6 bases). This CDR3 has 13 amino acids. With 0 bases removed from V and 4 bases from J, the gap between germline ends came to 9 bases. Germline-derived CDR1 and CDR2 are GTSNPN and SVGIG (reference sequence). DNA for the CDR3: TGTGCCTGGAGTGTACAGGGTGGAGAGACCCAGTACTTC. Amino acids: CAWSVQGGETQYF.

The J gene is TRBJ1-2, the V gene TRBV2; D is possibly TRBD1 (5 bases). CDR3 length: 14 amino acids. Germline V gives CDR1 SNHLY, CDR2 FYNNEI. V was pared by 3 bases and J by 8 bases, with 16 bases between. CDR3 DNA sequence: TGTGCCAGCAGTGACAGGAGGCAGGGAGGAGGCTACACCTTC. Protein: CASSDRRQGGGYTF. The whole variable domain, filled in from reference TRBV2 and TRBJ1-2, reads EPEVTQTPSHQVTQMGQEVILRCVPISNHLYFYWYRQILGQKVEFLVSFYNNEISEKSEIFDDQFSVERPDGSNFTLKIRSTKLEDSAMYFCASSDRRQGGGYTFGSGTRLTVV.

The V and J genes are TRBV11-3 and TRBJ2-7; 7 bases are shared with TRBD2. The J segment lost 3 bases and the V segment lost 1 base, leaving 3 bases of the junction unmatched. Germline CDR1 SGHNT, CDR2 YENEEA. This CDR3 has 14 amino acids. The CDR3: CASSLGGGSYEQYF. DNA of the CDR3: TGTGCCAGCAGCTTAGGGGGCGGGAGCTACGAGCAGTACTTC.

The rearrangement joins TRBV9 to TRBJ1-2, with TRBD1 identical over 7 bases. J was trimmed by 4 bases and V by 4 bases; bases with no gene match: 7. CDR1 SGDLS and CDR2 YYNGEE come from the germline V gene. This CDR3 comprises 14 residues. This CDR3 reads CASSSRDSRYGYTF. CDR3 bases: TGTGCCAGCAGCTCCCGGGACAGTCGCTATGGCTACACCTTC.

The chain has TRBV15 and TRBJ2-3; 11 nucleotides agree with TRBD1. CDR1 is LNHNV and CDR2 is YYDKDF in the germline V gene (reference sequence). CDR3 size: 15 residues. Trimming cost V 5 bases and J 4 bases; bases outside gene matches: 5. The CDR3 DNA reads TGTGCCACCAGCGCCGGACAGGGGGCATCAGATACGCAGTATTTT. Translating gives CATSAGQGASDTQYF.

The CDR3 nucleotides read TGTGCCAGCACCTTCAGAACAGGGCTCCCTCTTGTCAGGGATACGCAGTATTTT. Its protein is CASTFRTGLPLVRDTQYF. The chain joins TRBV28 to TRBJ2-3; a weak D match, TRBD1 (6 bases). The CDR3 runs 18 residues. V lost 7 bases, J lost 6 bases, and 29 bases lay in between. Germline V gene data show CDR1 as MDHEN and CDR2 as SYDVKM.

Of note for this clone: At the DNA level, this CDR3 is encoded by other sequences in the same sample as well. The CDR3 DNA reads TGTGCCAGTAGGCTGACTAGCACAGATACGCAGTATTTT. It codes for CASRLTSTDTQYF. This chain links TRBV19 with TRBJ2-3; D is ambiguous. Germline V gene data show CDR1 as LNHDA and CDR2 as SQIVND (reference sequence). The CDR3 spans 13 residues. Between the trimmed V and J ends, which lost 6 bases and 0 bases, there was a span of 7 bases. The full variable domain, rest sourced from reference TRBV19 and TRBJ2-3, is DGGITQSPKYLFRKEGQNVTLSCEQNLNHDAMYWYRQDPGQGLRLIYYSQIVNDFQKGDIAEGYSVSREKKESFPLTVTSAQKNPTAFYLCASRLTSTDTQYFGPGTRLTVL.

This chain's CDR3 is CASSPRTSGSTSSDTQYF. For the CDR3, the DNA is TGTGCCAGCAGCCCTAGGACTAGCGGGAGTACGTCTTCAGATACGCAGTATTTT. This rearrangement joins TRBV7-9 to TRBJ2-3, with TRBD2 identical over 13 bases. V lost 5 bases and J lost 4; bases outside the gene matches: 12. Germline V gene sequence: CDR1 SEHNR, CDR2 FQNEAQ (reference sequence). This CDR3 has 18 residues.

The chain couples TRBV4-1 to TRBJ2-2; TRBD2 agrees at 10 bases. This CDR3 region has 16 residues. The junction had 5 bases not matched to a gene; V was cut back by 1 base and J by 6 bases. Germline loops: CDR1 MGHRA, CDR2 YSYEKL. CDR3 bases: TGCGCCAGCAGCCAAGTCTTCCTAGCGGGAGCCGGGGAGCTGTTTTTT. This encodes CASSQVFLAGAGELFF.

The V call is TRBV13, the J call TRBJ2-2; D remains ambiguous. The V gene lost 5 bases and the J gene lost 5 bases, with 18 bases spanning the gap. This CDR3 region has 16 residues. From germline, CDR1 is PRHDT and CDR2 FYEKMQ (reference sequence). The CDR3 DNA reads as TGTGCCAGCAGCCCCTCCCCAACCTTAACTACCGGGGAGCTGTTTTTT. Amino acids: CASSPSPTLTTGELFF.

The V call is TRBV2, the J call TRBJ1-4; D perhaps matches TRBD1 (6 bases). The CDR3 has 13 amino acids. CDR1 and CDR2 from the germline V gene are SNHLY and FYNNEI. The germline V and J ends were trimmed by 7 bases and 7 bases, with 13 bases remaining between them. The CDR3 coding sequence is TGTGCCAGCAAGGGGACACTAAGTGAAAAACTGTTTTTT. This translates into CASKGTLSEKLFF.

This clone was counted a single time. This chain uses TRBV10-3 with TRBJ1-2; 8 nucleotides line up with TRBD1. The CDR3 runs 15 residues. Germline CDR1 ENHRY, CDR2 SYGVKD. V was clipped by 8 bases and J by 2 bases; unmatched bases: 10. The CDR3 DNA reads TGTGCCATCGGAACGACAGGGGCGGAAAACTATGGCTACACCTTC. Amino acids: CAIGTTGAENYGYTF.

CDR3 loop: CASSQADEQYF. The CDR3 nucleotides are TGCGCCAGCAGCCAAGCGGACGAGCAGTACTTC. This chain links TRBV4-1 with TRBJ2-7; D is ambiguous. Germline CDR1 MGHRA, CDR2 YSYEKL. Trimming took off 1 base at V and 5 bases at J, with 3 bases between the two ends. This CDR3 is 11 amino acids long.